This paragraph covers one T cell receptor (beta chain) sequence. Germline CDR1 LGHDT, CDR2 YNNKEL (reference sequence). The CDR3 has 15 amino acids. V was shortened by 2 bases and J by 0 bases, with 7 bases between the two germline ends. The data stem from a study of blood T cell repertoires in COVID-19. Authors' processing steps: Reference gene primer amplification gave estimated nucleated cell counts. The assay was immunoSEQ multiplex PCR, and TCRdb's table has in-frame clones only and misses some. V and J calls and clone size are copied from that table; D and trimming were computed from the DNA. Found here are more than 250,000 clones, 65% to 90% of them singletons; the top ten hold less than 11%.

The sequencing input was PBMCs or T cells enriched from blood (not recorded which). V usage is TRBV3-1 (or the pseudogene TRBV3-2) and J usage is TRBJ2-2; TRBD1 is a possible D gene (6 bases). The receptor comes from a woman under 30 who had recovered from COVID-19. CDR3 bases: TGTGCCAGCAGCCAACGGACAGCGAACACCGGGGAGCTGTTTTTT. Translated: CASSQRTANTGELFF.